The rows below give T cell receptor beta chains drawn from one sample of a study of TIL therapy for anti-PD-1-resistant metastatic lung cancer. Clones were read by immunoSEQ multiplex PCR, and TCRdb kept only the in-frame ones, dropping some. The sample carries about 50,000 clones, 65% to 80% recorded once. Sequencing was performed on tumor tissue, taken at baseline. These receptors came from a person aged 25-85 years with non-small cell lung cancer. The conserved cysteine and the conserved F or W are not part of the CDR3 here. A D gene is named only where the DNA matches it firmly. The size field is filled for only some rows; it gives once, few, many or a size class.

D	V	size	J	CDR3
.	TRBV7-9	.	TRBJ2-6	ASSRQGPTGANVLT
TRBD1	TRBV28	.	TRBJ1-5	ASSKTGQGTVQPQH
.	TRBV12-5	.	TRBJ1-1	ASGLAGTGYEAF
.	TRBV5-1	.	TRBJ1-2	ASSLRDSDGYT
TRBD1	TRBV7-7	.	TRBJ2-1	ASSLQGRVEQF
.	TRBV9	.	TRBJ2-7	ASSVRDRDYEQY
.	TRBV5-5	few	TRBJ2-7	ASSLENYEQY
.	TRBV7-2	once	TRBJ1-6	ASSLRGAGNSPLH
TRBD1	TRBV9	.	TRBJ1-5	ASSFTGEQPQH
.	TRBV5-1	.	TRBJ1-1	ASSLDWGAGTEAF
.	TRBV5-1	few	TRBJ1-3	ASSLAIGAPGNTIY
.	TRBV5-1	.	TRBJ2-5	ASSLVGAGETQY
.	TRBV2	.	TRBJ2-4	ASSEEQGIAAKNIQY
TRBD1	TRBV5-1	.	TRBJ2-2	ASSTGQVTGELF
.	TRBV6-5	.	TRBJ1-1	ASSGDGLEEAF
.	TRBV5-5	.	TRBJ1-2	ASRLGAGGYT